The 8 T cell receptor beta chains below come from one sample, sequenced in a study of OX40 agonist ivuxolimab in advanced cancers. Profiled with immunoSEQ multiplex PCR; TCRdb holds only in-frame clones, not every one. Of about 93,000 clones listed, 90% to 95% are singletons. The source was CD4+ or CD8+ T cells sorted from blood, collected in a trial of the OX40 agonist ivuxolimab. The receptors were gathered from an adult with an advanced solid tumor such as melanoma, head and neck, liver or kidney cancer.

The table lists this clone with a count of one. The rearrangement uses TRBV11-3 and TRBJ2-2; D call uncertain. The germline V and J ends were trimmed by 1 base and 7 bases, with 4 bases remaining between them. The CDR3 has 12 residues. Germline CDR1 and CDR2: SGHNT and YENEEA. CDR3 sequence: CASSLVHGELFF. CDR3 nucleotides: TGTGCCAGCAGCTTAGTGCACGGGGAGCTGTTTTTT.

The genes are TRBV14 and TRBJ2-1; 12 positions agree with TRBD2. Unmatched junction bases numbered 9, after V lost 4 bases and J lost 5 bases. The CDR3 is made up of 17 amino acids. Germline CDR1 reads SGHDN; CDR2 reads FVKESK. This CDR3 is CASSPLARTSGDNEQFF. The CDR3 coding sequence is TGTGCCAGCAGCCCCCTGGCGCGGACTAGCGGGGACAATGAGCAGTTCTTC.

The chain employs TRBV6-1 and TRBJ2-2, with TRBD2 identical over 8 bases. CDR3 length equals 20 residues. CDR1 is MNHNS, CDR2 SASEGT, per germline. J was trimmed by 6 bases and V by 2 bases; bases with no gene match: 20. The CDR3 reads CASSEFIVESGSWKAGELFF. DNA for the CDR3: TGTGCCAGCAGTGAATTTATCGTTGAAAGCGGGAGTTGGAAGGCCGGGGAGCTGTTTTTT.

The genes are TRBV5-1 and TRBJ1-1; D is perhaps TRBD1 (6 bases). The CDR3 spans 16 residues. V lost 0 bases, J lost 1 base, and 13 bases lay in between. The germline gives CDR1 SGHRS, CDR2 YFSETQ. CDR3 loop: CASSLGPLDRNTEAFF. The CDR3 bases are TGCGCCAGCAGCTTGGGCCCCCTGGACAGGAACACTGAAGCTTTCTTT. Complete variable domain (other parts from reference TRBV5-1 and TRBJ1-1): KAGVTQTPRYLIKTRGQQVTLSCSPISGHRSVSWYQQTPGQGLQFLFEYFSETQRNKGNFPGRFSGRQFSNSRSEMNVSTLELGDSALYLCASSLGPLDRNTEAFFGQGTRLTVV.

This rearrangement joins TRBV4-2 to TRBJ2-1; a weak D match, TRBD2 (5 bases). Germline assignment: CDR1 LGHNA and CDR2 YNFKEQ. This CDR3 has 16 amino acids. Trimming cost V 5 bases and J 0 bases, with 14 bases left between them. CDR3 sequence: CASSSPGESSYNEQFF. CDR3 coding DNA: TGTGCCAGCAGCTCCCCCGGGGAAAGCTCCTACAATGAGCAGTTCTTC.

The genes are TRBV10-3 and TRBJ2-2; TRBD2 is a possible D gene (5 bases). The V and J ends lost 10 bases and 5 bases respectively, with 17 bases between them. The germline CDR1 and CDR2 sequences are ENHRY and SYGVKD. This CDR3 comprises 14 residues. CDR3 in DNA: TGTGCCACTCATGCCATCGGGGATACCGGGGAGCTGTTTTTT. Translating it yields CATHAIGDTGELFF.

CDR3 in DNA: TGCAGCGCCCTAAATTCCAATGAGCAGTTCTTC. Amino acid sequence: CSALNSNEQFF. V is TRBV29-1 and J is TRBJ2-1; D is undetermined. Germline V gene data show CDR1 as SQVTM and CDR2 as ANQGSEA. The CDR3 is made up of 11 amino acids. Trimming took 7 bases from V and 6 from J, leaving 10 bases between them.

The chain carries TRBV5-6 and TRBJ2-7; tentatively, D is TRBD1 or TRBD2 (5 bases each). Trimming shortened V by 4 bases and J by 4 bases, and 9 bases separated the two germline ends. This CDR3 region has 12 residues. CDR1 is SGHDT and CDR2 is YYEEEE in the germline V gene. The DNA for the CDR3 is TGTGCCAGCAGCCATTGGGGGTACGAGCAGTACTTC. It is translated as CASSHWGYEQYF. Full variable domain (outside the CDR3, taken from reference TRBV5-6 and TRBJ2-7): DAGVTQSPTHLIKTRGQQVTLRCSPKSGHDTVSWYQQALGQGPQFIFQYYEEEERQRGNFPDRFSGHQFPNYSSELNVNALLLGDSALYLCASSHWGYEQYFGPGTRLTVT.